One and the same sample provided the 28 T cell receptor beta chains below, sequenced in a study of cytomegalovirus exposure and HLA in healthy donors. The repertoire was sequenced with immunoSEQ multiplex PCR; TCRdb's copy has only in-frame clones and lacks some. The top ten hold about 1.7% of the sample, which has 100,000 to 150,000 clones, roughly 95% seen once. Sequenced: PBMCs. The receptors come from a man between 18 and 29 years old in good health and CMV-seronegative.

The chain uses TRBV27 and TRBJ1-5, with 7 bases fitting TRBD1. Germline CDR1 is MNHEY and CDR2 is SMNVEV (reference sequence). CDR3 length: 14 amino acids. V gave up 8 bases and J gave up 5 bases; unmatched junction bases: 9. CDR3 protein: CASGNRGADQPQHF. The DNA for the CDR3 is TGTGCCAGCGGCAACAGGGGCGCCGATCAGCCCCAGCATTTT.

DNA of the CDR3: TGTGCCAGCAGCCAGTACTTGGAGGGTAGCTCCTACAATGAGCAGTTCTTC. It specifies CASSQYLEGSSYNEQFF. V gene TRBV4-2 combines with J gene TRBJ2-1; maybe TRBD2 (6 bases). Germline V gene data show CDR1 as LGHNA and CDR2 as YNFKEQ. V dropped 3 bases and J dropped 0 bases, with 15 bases sitting between them. The CDR3 sequence is 17 residues long.

This clone was detected only once. This chain links TRBV27 with TRBJ2-7; D might be TRBD1 (6 bases). The germline V gene encodes CDR1 MNHEY and CDR2 SMNVEV (reference sequence). Trimming took off 5 bases at V and 2 bases at J, with 10 bases between the two ends. The CDR3 sequence is 13 residues long. Written as DNA, the CDR3 is TGTGCCAGCAGTCCCACAGGGACCTACGAGCAGTACTTC. As protein: CASSPTGTYEQYF.

The rearrangement joins TRBV11-3 to TRBJ2-2; no definite D call. With 3 bases removed from V and 0 bases from J, the gap between germline ends came to 8 bases. The CDR3 is 15 amino acids. Germline CDR1 SGHNT, CDR2 YENEEA. CDR3 in amino acids: CASSFSSTNTGELFF. CDR3 nucleotides: TGTGCCAGCAGCTTCAGTAGCACGAACACCGGGGAGCTGTTTTTT.

This chain links TRBV10-3 with TRBJ2-7, with a weak D call TRBD2 (5 bases). Germline assignment: CDR1 ENHRY and CDR2 SYGVKD. This CDR3 is 12 amino acids long. Between the trimmed V and J ends, which lost 6 bases and 2 bases, there was a span of 8 bases. This CDR3 is CAIRRETYEQYF. Written as DNA, the CDR3 is TGTGCCATCAGGAGGGAAACCTACGAGCAGTACTTC.

The gene calls are TRBV5-1 and TRBJ1-4; a possible D gene is TRBD1 (6 bases). V lost 4 bases, J lost 6 bases, and 19 bases lay in between. The CDR3 is 16 residues long. Germline V gives CDR1 SGHRS, CDR2 YFSETQ. In nucleotides, the CDR3 is TGCGCCAGCAGCCTATTCGGTCGGACAGCGGATGAAAAACTGTTTTTT. Protein sequence: CASSLFGRTADEKLFF.

The chain employs TRBV5-6 and TRBJ2-7; D is perhaps TRBD2 (5 bases). The V end lost 0 bases, the J end lost 0 bases, and 16 bases lay between the germline ends. The CDR3 runs 17 residues. The germline V gene encodes CDR1 SGHDT and CDR2 YYEEEE. CDR3 nucleotide sequence: TGTGCCAGCAGCTTGGCCGCCAGCGGATTCAACTCCTACGAGCAGTACTTC. It yields the protein CASSLAASGFNSYEQYF. The full variable domain, completed using reference TRBV5-6 and TRBJ2-7, is DAGVTQSPTHLIKTRGQQVTLRCSPKSGHDTVSWYQQALGQGPQFIFQYYEEEERQRGNFPDRFSGHQFPNYSSELNVNALLLGDSALYLCASSLAASGFNSYEQYFGPGTRLTVT.

V gene TRBV6-5 combines with J gene TRBJ1-1, with D possibly being TRBD1 (5 bases). Looked up from germline, CDR1 is MNHEY and CDR2 is SVGAGI. The CDR3 sequence is 12 residues long. V shed 4 bases and J shed 5 bases, with 8 bases lying between them. CDR3 loop: CASSSGGTEAFF. The CDR3 nucleotides read TGTGCCAGCAGTTCCGGGGGAACTGAAGCTTTCTTT.

The chain couples TRBV7-8 to TRBJ1-5; D not certain. Germline V gene sequence: CDR1 SGHVS, CDR2 FQNEAQ. CDR3 length: 17 amino acids. Trimming removed 2 bases from V and 3 bases from J, with 17 bases in between. CDR3 in DNA: TGTGCCAGCAGCTTACCCCTTACCTCCAGCGTCAATCAGCCCCAGCATTTT. This encodes CASSLPLTSSVNQPQHF.

V is TRBV5-1 and J is TRBJ2-1; the match to TRBD2 covers 7 bases. V dropped 2 bases and J dropped 7; count of bases not matched to a gene: 12. The CDR3 has 16 amino acids. Germline V CDR1 and CDR2: SGHRS, YFSETQ. In DNA, the CDR3 is TGCGCCAGCAGCTTCCAGCGGGGCGGGAGACAGAATGAGCAGTTCTTC. Its translation is CASSFQRGGRQNEQFF.

This rearrangement joins TRBV5-1 to TRBJ1-1; D is unclear. Germline assignment: CDR1 SGHRS and CDR2 YFSETQ. V was shortened by 4 bases and J by 3 bases, with 7 bases between the two germline ends. The CDR3 spans 12 residues. The CDR3 DNA sequence: TGCGCCAGCAGCGGCCCCCACACTGAAGCTTTCTTT. Translation gives CASSGPHTEAFF.

The chain joins TRBV19 to TRBJ1-1; D is ambiguous. This CDR3 comprises 14 residues. Per the germline V gene, CDR1 is LNHDA and CDR2 is SQIVND (reference sequence). V was clipped by 1 base and J by 1 base, with 7 bases between them. CDR3 sequence: CASSIGQSNTEAFF. CDR3 in DNA: TGTGCCAGTAGTATAGGTCAGTCGAACACTGAAGCTTTCTTT. The variable domain in full, with the rest retrieved from reference TRBV19 and TRBJ1-1, is DGGITQSPKYLFRKEGQNVTLSCEQNLNHDAMYWYRQDPGQGLRLIYYSQIVNDFQKGDIAEGYSVSREKKESFPLTVTSAQKNPTAFYLCASSIGQSNTEAFFGQGTRLTVV.

The chain carries TRBV7-9 and TRBJ2-3, with TRBD2 identical over 12 bases. With 5 bases clipped from V and 4 bases from J, the junction kept 7 bases outside the gene matches. The germline gives CDR1 SEHNR, CDR2 FQNEAQ (reference sequence). This CDR3 comprises 16 residues. The CDR3 region is CASSPRLAGVADTQYF. The DNA of the CDR3 is TGTGCCAGCAGCCCAAGACTAGCGGGAGTTGCAGATACGCAGTATTTT. The variable domain in full, with the rest retrieved from reference TRBV7-9 and TRBJ2-3, is DTGVSQNPRHKITKRGQNVTFRCDPISEHNRLYWYRQTLGQGPEFLTYFQNEAQLEKSRLLSDRFSAERPKGSFSTLEIQRTEQGDSAMYLCASSPRLAGVADTQYFGPGTRLTVL.

The chain recombines TRBV7-8 with TRBJ2-2, with 16 bases aligning to TRBD2. This CDR3 spans 20 amino acids. Germline values: CDR1 SGHVS, CDR2 FQNEAQ. With 4 bases clipped from V and 6 bases from J, the junction kept 14 bases outside the gene matches. CDR3 bases: TGTGCCAGCAGCTCTGGACCGGGACTAGCGGGAGGGGGAATCCCCGGGGAGCTGTTTTTT. It specifies CASSSGPGLAGGGIPGELFF.

The chain employs TRBV7-2 and TRBJ1-2; D gene ambiguous. Trimming removed 5 bases at V and 4 bases at J, with 11 bases between. The V gene's germline CDR1 is SGHTA and CDR2 FQGNSA. CDR3 length: 13 residues. CDR3 region: CASSNEDFYGYTF. In DNA, the CDR3 is TGTGCCAGCAGCAACGAGGACTTCTATGGCTACACCTTC. Combining the CDR3 with reference TRBV7-2 and TRBJ1-2 gives the whole variable domain GAGVSQSPSNKVTEKGKDVELRCDPISGHTALYWYRQSLGQGLEFLIYFQGNSAPDKSGLPSDRFSAERTGGSVSTLTIQRTQQEDSAVYLCASSNEDFYGYTFGSGTRLTVV.

The rearrangement uses TRBV18 and TRBJ1-2; 7 nucleotides agree with TRBD1. The length of the CDR3 is 13 residues. Germline values: CDR1 KGHSH, CDR2 LQKENI. With 6 bases clipped from V and 4 bases from J, the junction kept 5 bases outside the gene matches. The CDR3 bases are TGTGCCAGCTCGGAAGGGGGCGGCTATGGCTACACCTTC. Its translation is CASSEGGGYGYTF.

The table lists this clone with a count of one. J is TRBJ1-1 and V is TRBV11-3; the D is unclear. This CDR3 region has 12 residues. Per the germline V gene, CDR1 is SGHNT and CDR2 is YENEEA. V lost 6 bases and J 4 bases, leaving 9 bases between the germline ends. The CDR3 loop is CASSDPGTEAFF. The CDR3, as DNA: TGTGCCAGCAGTGATCCGGGCACTGAAGCTTTCTTT.

The gene calls are TRBV7-2 and TRBJ2-5; the D gene is possibly TRBD2 (7 bases). Germline assignment: CDR1 SGHTA and CDR2 FQGNSA. CDR3 length equals 16 residues. Trimming stripped 5 bases from V and 5 bases from J, with 21 bases between. CDR3 amino acids: CASSPGAFGGSETQYF. CDR3 bases: TGTGCCAGCAGCCCAGGGGCCTTCGGGGGGAGCGAGACCCAGTACTTC.

The count of this clone is one. The V and J genes are TRBV9 and TRBJ1-2; 7 nucleotides align to TRBD1. Germline V gives CDR1 SGDLS, CDR2 YYNGEE. The junction had 15 bases not matched to a gene; V was cut back by 0 bases and J by 10 bases. The CDR3 has 16 residues. CDR3 region: CASSVGSGTDRGYYTF. The CDR3 DNA reads TGTGCCAGCAGCGTAGGCTCTGGGACAGACCGGGGGTACTACACCTTC.

The rearrangement links TRBV10-3 to TRBJ2-7; D is possibly TRBD1 (6 bases). Germline loops: CDR1 ENHRY, CDR2 SYGVKD. There are 16 residues in the CDR3. V was clipped by 4 bases and J by 1 base, with 17 bases between them. DNA for the CDR3: TGTGCCATCAGTGGGCCGGCGGCAGGGGCTTCCTACGAGCAGTACTTC. Residues: CAISGPAAGASYEQYF.

This chain joins TRBV4-1 and TRBJ2-1; 10 positions match TRBD2. Germline CDR1 is MGHRA and CDR2 is YSYEKL. Unmatched junction bases numbered 3, after V lost 1 base and J lost 3 bases. The CDR3 contains 16 residues. CDR3 amino acids: CASSQVASGGYNEQFF. The CDR3 DNA sequence: TGCGCCAGCAGCCAAGTGGCTAGCGGGGGCTACAATGAGCAGTTCTTC.

The chain couples TRBV6-5 to TRBJ2-2, with D tentatively TRBD2 (5 bases). The V gene lost 8 bases and the J gene lost 4 bases, with 11 bases spanning the gap. Per germline, CDR1 MNHEY and CDR2 SVGAGI. CDR3 length: 13 amino acids. This chain's CDR3 is CASSEGITGELFF. CDR3 coding DNA: TGTGCCAGCTCCGAGGGAATCACCGGGGAGCTGTTTTTT.

The chain uses TRBV30 and TRBJ1-5, with TRBD1 identical over 7 bases. Germline values: CDR1 GTSNPN, CDR2 SVGIG (reference sequence). The CDR3 totals 16 residues. Trimming at V came to 0 bases and at J to 0 bases, leaving 5 bases not matched to a gene. The DNA for the CDR3 is TGTGCCTGGAGTGTACGGAGGGGGCATAGCAATCAGCCCCAGCATTTT. Translation gives CAWSVRRGHSNQPQHF.

The chain has TRBV10-2 and TRBJ2-5; D unclear. This CDR3 spans 13 amino acids. Germline V gene sequence: CDR1 WSHSY, CDR2 SAAADI. V was cut by 10 bases and J by 4 bases, with 16 bases left in between. The CDR3, as DNA: TGCGCCACTACTCTGGGCACCGGAGAGACCCAGTACTTC. Encoded protein: CATTLGTGETQYF.

The gene calls are TRBV6-5 and TRBJ1-5; D might be TRBD1 (6 bases). Germline-derived CDR1 and CDR2 are MNHEY and SVGAGI. V dropped 5 bases and J dropped 0 bases, with 11 bases sitting between them. The CDR3 loop spans 15 amino acids. The CDR3 here is CASSPGGFSNQPQHF. The CDR3 DNA reads TGTGCCAGCAGTCCGGGGGGCTTTAGCAATCAGCCCCAGCATTTT.

The genes are TRBV27 and TRBJ2-2; 10 nucleotides match TRBD2. The CDR3 is 16 amino acids. Trimming removed 2 bases from V and 3 bases from J; junction bases left unmatched: 3. Germline values: CDR1 MNHEY, CDR2 SMNVEV (reference sequence). The CDR3 spells CASSLQLAGYTGELFF. The CDR3 coding sequence is TGTGCCAGCAGTTTACAACTAGCGGGATACACCGGGGAGCTGTTTTTT.

V usage is TRBV28 and J usage is TRBJ2-7, with 12 bases identical to TRBD2. This CDR3 is built from 18 residues. The germline V gene encodes CDR1 MDHEN and CDR2 SYDVKM. V shed 6 bases, J shed 0 bases, and the junction held 12 bases outside the gene matches. The CDR3 DNA sequence: TGTGCCAGCAGCCTTCCCGGACTAGCGGGGCCTTCCTCCTACGAGCAGTACTTC. Its protein is CASSLPGLAGPSSYEQYF.

The rearrangement uses TRBV19 and TRBJ1-2; 9 bases agree with TRBD1. V shed 5 bases, J shed 6 bases, and the junction held 16 bases outside the gene matches. The CDR3 has 17 amino acids. Germline CDR1 reads LNHDA; CDR2 reads SQIVND (reference sequence). DNA of the CDR3: TGTGCCAGTAGTCGTGGGGGACAGGGAAACCTTTATAATGGCTACACCTTC. Protein sequence: CASSRGGQGNLYNGYTF.